These 30 T cell receptor beta chains originate from one sample sequenced in a study of control samples from healthy donors and cancer patients. The repertoire was sequenced with immunoSEQ multiplex PCR; TCRdb's copy has only in-frame clones and lacks some. The sample has about 120,000 clones, approximately 93% seen once. Sequencing input: blood. The source is a young man in good health.

This chain links TRBV6-5 with TRBJ2-6; D unclear. The CDR3 extends over 13 amino acids. With 10 bases removed from V and 2 bases from J, the gap between germline ends came to 9 bases. Germline V gives CDR1 MNHEY, CDR2 SVGAGI. CDR3 amino acids: CATTTAGANVLTF. In nucleotides, the CDR3 is TGTGCCACCACAACGGCTGGGGCCAACGTCCTGACTTTC.

The chain recombines TRBV24-1 with TRBJ2-1; the D gene is possibly TRBD2 (6 bases). Germline CDR1 and CDR2: KGHDR and SFDVKD. This CDR3 is built from 17 residues. V was trimmed by 0 bases and J by 5 bases, leaving 16 bases between them. CDR3 region: CATSDLGGNRADNEQFF. CDR3 nucleotides: TGTGCCACCAGTGATTTGGGGGGGAATCGAGCGGACAATGAGCAGTTCTTC.

The rearrangement joins TRBV27 to TRBJ1-1; D unclear. CDR1 is MNHEY, CDR2 SMNVEV, per germline (reference sequence). V lost 8 bases, J lost 3 bases, and 16 bases lay in between. The length of the CDR3 is 14 residues. CDR3: CASVADPWDTEAFF. The CDR3 nucleotides read TGTGCCAGCGTCGCAGACCCTTGGGACACTGAAGCTTTCTTT.

V and J are TRBV5-5 and TRBJ2-5, with 11 bases identical to TRBD2. CDR3 length: 16 residues. V shed 2 bases and J 2 bases; nucleotides not matched to a gene: 5. Germline CDR1 is SGHKS and CDR2 is YYEKEE (reference sequence). The CDR3 sequence: CASSFNLAGGQETQYF. DNA for the CDR3: TGTGCCAGCAGCTTTAACCTAGCGGGGGGTCAAGAGACCCAGTACTTC.

The chain employs TRBV6-5 and TRBJ2-5; TRBD1 aligns across 11 bases. This CDR3 region has 13 residues. Trimming took 5 bases from V and 5 from J; bases not matched to a gene: 1. Germline CDR1 reads MNHEY; CDR2 reads SVGAGI. CDR3 amino acids: CASSRDRGETQYF. The CDR3 DNA reads TGTGCCAGCAGTCGGGACAGGGGGGAGACCCAGTACTTC.

The chain carries TRBV2 and TRBJ2-2; D remains ambiguous. Trimming shortened V by 4 bases and J by 4 bases, and 10 bases separated the two germline ends. The CDR3 is 14 amino acids. Germline assignment: CDR1 SNHLY and CDR2 FYNNEI. The chain's CDR3 is CASSGTAITGELFF. In nucleotides, the CDR3 is TGTGCCAGCAGTGGTACAGCGATCACCGGGGAGCTGTTTTTT.

The chain has TRBV2 and TRBJ2-1; 9 nucleotides match TRBD1. This CDR3 has 15 residues. Germline CDR1 reads SNHLY; CDR2 reads FYNNEI. J gave up 15 bases and V 5 bases, and 17 bases lay outside the gene matches. In nucleotides, the CDR3 is TGTGCCAGCAGTCCAGATCAACAGGGGGCCCTACAGGGGTTCTTC. It codes for CASSPDQQGALQGFF.

This rearrangement joins TRBV3-1 (or the pseudogene TRBV3-2) to TRBJ1-2; a possible D gene is TRBD1 (6 bases). V was pared by 4 bases and J by 4 bases, with 22 bases between. Looked up from germline, CDR1 is LGHDT and CDR2 is YNNKEL (reference sequence). CDR3 length: 17 residues. The CDR3 reads CASSPTGGPPPIYGYTF. CDR3 in DNA: TGTGCCAGCAGCCCGACGGGGGGCCCACCTCCAATCTATGGCTACACCTTC.

The chain links TRBV7-2 to TRBJ2-3, with unresolved D. Germline V gives CDR1 SGHTA, CDR2 FQGNSA. The CDR3 covers 13 residues. Trimming took off 2 bases at V and 3 bases at J, with 6 bases between the two ends. The DNA of the CDR3 is TGTGCCAGCAGCTTAAAGGGAACAGATACGCAGTATTTT. Encoded protein: CASSLKGTDTQYF.

V usage is TRBV9 and J usage is TRBJ1-1, with 7 bases fitting TRBD1. The germline V gene has CDR1 SGDLS and CDR2 YYNGEE. V dropped 3 bases and J dropped 5; count of bases not matched to a gene: 7. The CDR3 is 14 residues long. CDR3 in DNA: TGTGCCAGCAGCGCTGGAGTCAGGGGGACTGAAGCTTTCTTT. This encodes CASSAGVRGTEAFF.

This rearrangement joins TRBV11-2 to TRBJ1-3; TRBD1 might be the D (6 bases). Germline CDR1 and CDR2: SGHAT and FQNNGV. The V end was cut by 2 bases, the J end by 0 bases, with 14 bases between. The CDR3 covers 17 residues. The CDR3 nucleotides read TGTGCCAGCAGCTTAAGACAGGCACCCTCCTCTGGAAACACCATATATTTT. Its translation is CASSLRQAPSSGNTIYF.

This clone was detected once. The chain carries TRBV6-5 and TRBJ1-3; D call uncertain. There are 15 residues in the CDR3. V shed 4 bases and J shed 0 bases, with 10 bases lying between them. Per the germline V gene, CDR1 is MNHEY and CDR2 is SVGAGI. As DNA, the CDR3 is TGTGCCAGCAGTTTAGGGCCAAACTCTGGAAACACCATATATTTT. Its translation: CASSLGPNSGNTIYF.

This chain links TRBV7-2 with TRBJ1-5; D not certain. The germline gives CDR1 SGHTA, CDR2 FQGNSA. The CDR3 spans 14 residues. V shed 2 bases and J shed 0 bases, with 5 bases lying between them. CDR3 nucleotide sequence: TGTGCCAGCAGCTTATTAGGTAGCAATCAGCCCCAGCATTTT. This translates into CASSLLGSNQPQHF.

The chain has TRBV27 and TRBJ1-5; TRBD1 is a possible D gene (6 bases). The germline CDR1 and CDR2 sequences are MNHEY and SMNVEV (reference sequence). This CDR3 contains 14 residues. Trimming took off 4 bases at V and 5 bases at J, with 12 bases between the two ends. CDR3: CASSSQGIYQPQHF. The CDR3 DNA reads TGTGCCAGCAGTTCCCAGGGGATATATCAGCCCCAGCATTTT.

This chain links TRBV11-2 with TRBJ1-2; D unresolved. The germline V and J ends were trimmed by 5 bases and 2 bases, with 9 bases remaining between them. The CDR3 sequence is 13 residues long. Germline lookup yields CDR1 SGHAT and CDR2 FQNNGV. The CDR3 loop reads CASSHSINYGYTF. The CDR3 DNA reads TGTGCCAGCAGCCACAGCATAAACTATGGCTACACCTTC.

This sequence joins TRBV5-6 and TRBJ1-2; unclear D gene. V dropped 2 bases and J dropped 3 bases, with 11 bases sitting between them. Per the germline V gene, CDR1 is SGHDT and CDR2 is YYEEEE. CDR3 length: 14 residues. The CDR3 coding sequence is TGTGCCAGCAGCTTTCGAATCAAGGACTATGGCTACACCTTC. Encoded protein: CASSFRIKDYGYTF.

This sequence joins TRBV7-2 and TRBJ1-3; D possibly corresponds to TRBD1 (5 bases). V shed 7 bases and J shed 4 bases, with 14 bases lying between them. The CDR3 spans 14 residues. Germline V gene sequence: CDR1 SGHTA, CDR2 FQGNSA. The CDR3 DNA sequence: TGTGCCAGCACCCTTCCCGGGACGGGAAACACCATATATTTT. It encodes CASTLPGTGNTIYF.

The chain employs TRBV13 and TRBJ2-5; 8 bases map to TRBD1. Germline CDR1 reads PRHDT; CDR2 reads FYEKMQ (reference sequence). The V gene end was trimmed by 4 bases and the J gene end by 5 bases; junction bases not matched to a gene: 9. This CDR3 is 15 amino acids long. The CDR3 loop is CASSSRTGLGETQYF. The CDR3, as DNA: TGTGCCAGCAGCTCCCGGACAGGGCTCGGGGAGACCCAGTACTTC.

The V and J genes are TRBV3-1 (or the pseudogene TRBV3-2) and TRBJ2-2, with D perhaps being TRBD1 or TRBD2 (5 bases each). From germline, CDR1 is LGHDT and CDR2 YNNKEL (reference sequence). The germline V and J ends were trimmed by 0 bases and 6 bases, with 14 bases remaining between them. This CDR3 is 16 amino acids long. This chain's CDR3 is CASSQDRGPLPGELFF. Here the CDR3 DNA reads TGTGCCAGCAGCCAAGATCGGGGACCCCTTCCCGGGGAGCTGTTTTTT.

The CDR3 coding sequence is TGCGCCAGCAGCTTGGCTGGCGAGCAGTTCTTC. Translating gives CASSLAGEQFF. The V call is TRBV5-1, the J call TRBJ2-1, with D uncertain. The CDR3 runs to 11 residues. Looked up from germline, CDR1 is SGHRS and CDR2 is YFSETQ. V dropped 0 bases and J dropped 10 bases, with 5 bases sitting between them.

This clone was seen once. The V and J genes are TRBV7-8 and TRBJ1-1, with D possibly TRBD1 on 5 matching bases. The V and J ends lost 3 bases and 2 bases respectively, with 16 bases between them. CDR1 is SGHVS and CDR2 is FQNEAQ in the germline V gene. The CDR3 contains 16 residues. In nucleotides, the CDR3 is TGTGCCAGCAGCTTGAGTGGCAGGGAAGTCAACACTGAAGCTTTCTTT. Translated, it gives CASSLSGREVNTEAFF. Supplemented by reference TRBV7-8 and TRBJ1-1, the full variable domain reads GAGVSQSPRYKVAKRGQDVALRCDPISGHVSLFWYQQALGQGPEFLTYFQNEAQLDKSGLPSDRFFAERPEGSVSTLKIQRTQQEDSAVYLCASSLSGREVNTEAFFGQGTRLTVV.

V and J are TRBV4-2 and TRBJ1-6; D is unclear. V lost 1 base to trimming and J lost 5 bases, with 6 bases between them. CDR1 and CDR2 (germline): LGHNA, YNFKEQ. This CDR3 spans 14 amino acids. The DNA for the CDR3 is TGTGCCAGCAGCCAAGGGATGAATAATTCACCCCTCCACTTT. Translating gives CASSQGMNNSPLHF.

The chain employs TRBV5-1 and TRBJ1-1; D is uncertain. Germline CDR1 is SGHRS and CDR2 is YFSETQ. There are 13 residues in the CDR3. V lost 7 bases and J lost 1, with 11 bases in between. CDR3 sequence (DNA): TGCGCCAGCCTTGGGGAGGCGAACACTGAAGCTTTCTTT. Translated: CASLGEANTEAFF. The full variable domain, its missing parts supplied by reference TRBV5-1 and TRBJ1-1, is KAGVTQTPRYLIKTRGQQVTLSCSPISGHRSVSWYQQTPGQGLQFLFEYFSETQRNKGNFPGRFSGRQFSNSRSEMNVSTLELGDSALYLCASLGEANTEAFFGQGTRLTVV.

V is TRBV11-2 and J is TRBJ2-7; the match to TRBD1 covers 10 bases. From germline, CDR1 is SGHAT and CDR2 FQNNGV. After removal of 1 base from V and 5 bases from J, the junction contained 8 bases not matched to a gene. CDR3 size: 16 residues. The CDR3 protein is CASSLVVRDRGNEQYF. In nucleotides, the CDR3 is TGTGCCAGCAGCTTAGTCGTTCGGGACAGGGGCAACGAGCAGTACTTC. Full variable domain (outside the CDR3, taken from reference TRBV11-2 and TRBJ2-7): EAGVAQSPRYKIIEKRQSVAFWCNPISGHATLYWYQQILGQGPKLLIQFQNNGVVDDSQLPKDRFSAERLKGVDSTLKIQPAKLEDSAVYLCASSLVVRDRGNEQYFGPGTRLTVT.

CDR3 nucleotides: TGCGCCAGCAGCCTCGCAACCTCCCTACAGGGGGCCGCTGGCTACACCTTC. Translation gives CASSLATSLQGAAGYTF. The chain joins TRBV4-1 to TRBJ1-2; 9 positions agree with TRBD1. The CDR3 length is 17 residues. V was pared by 4 bases and J by 7 bases, with 16 bases of the junction left unmatched. Per germline, CDR1 MGHRA and CDR2 YSYEKL.

The gene calls are TRBV7-6 and TRBJ2-5; 11 bases align to TRBD2. CDR3 size: 16 residues. The V gene end was trimmed by 3 bases and the J gene end by 2 bases; junction bases not matched to a gene: 5. The germline V gene has CDR1 SGHVS and CDR2 FNYEAQ. As DNA, the CDR3 is TGTGCCAGCAGCTTCGGACTAGCGGGTGGACAAGAGACCCAGTACTTC. Its translation is CASSFGLAGGQETQYF.

This clone was seen once. The CDR3 spells CASSFSGTEAFF. DNA for the CDR3: TGTGCCAGCAGCTTCTCCGGTACTGAAGCTTTCTTT. The chain employs TRBV7-8 and TRBJ1-1; D remains unclear. Germline CDR1 and CDR2: SGHVS and FQNEAQ. Trimming took 3 bases from V and 5 from J, leaving 7 bases between them. CDR3 length: 12 amino acids.

This chain uses TRBV6-5 with TRBJ1-5, with TRBD1 as a possible D gene (5 bases). V was pared by 9 bases and J by 5 bases, with 17 bases between. Per the germline V gene, CDR1 is MNHEY and CDR2 is SVGAGI. The CDR3 sequence is 14 residues long. CDR3 loop: CASSPRASYQPQHF. Here the CDR3 DNA reads TGTGCCAGTTCCCCCAGGGCGAGCTATCAGCCCCAGCATTTT.

The chain has TRBV18 and TRBJ1-1; unclear D gene. This CDR3 spans 13 amino acids. V dropped 2 bases and J dropped 7 bases, with 11 bases sitting between them. From germline, CDR1 is KGHSH and CDR2 LQKENI. The CDR3: CASSPGGRIEAFF. The CDR3 coding sequence is TGTGCCAGCTCACCAGGCGGACGGATTGAAGCTTTCTTT.

V and J are TRBV10-3 and TRBJ1-5, with 8 bases fitting TRBD1. Per the germline V gene, CDR1 is ENHRY and CDR2 is SYGVKD. The CDR3 has 18 residues. V lost 6 bases, J lost 2 bases, and 15 bases stayed unmatched. CDR3 coding DNA: TGTGCCATCAGCCCGAGCATACAGGGGGAGTACGGCAATCAGCCCCAGCATTTT. This gives the protein CAISPSIQGEYGNQPQHF.